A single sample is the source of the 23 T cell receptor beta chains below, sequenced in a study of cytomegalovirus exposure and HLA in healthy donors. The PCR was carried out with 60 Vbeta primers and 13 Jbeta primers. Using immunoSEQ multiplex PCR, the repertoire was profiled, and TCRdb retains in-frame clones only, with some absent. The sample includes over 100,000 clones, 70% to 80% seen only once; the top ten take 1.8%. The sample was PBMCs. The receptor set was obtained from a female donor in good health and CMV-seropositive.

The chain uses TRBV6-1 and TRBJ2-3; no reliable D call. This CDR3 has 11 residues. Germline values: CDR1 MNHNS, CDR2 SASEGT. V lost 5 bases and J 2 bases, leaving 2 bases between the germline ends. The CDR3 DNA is TGTGCCAGCAGTCACACAGATACGCAGTATTTT. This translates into CASSHTDTQYF.

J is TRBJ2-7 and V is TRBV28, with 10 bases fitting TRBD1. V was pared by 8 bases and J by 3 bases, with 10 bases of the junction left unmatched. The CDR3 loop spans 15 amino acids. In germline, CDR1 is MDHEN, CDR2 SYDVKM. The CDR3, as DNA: TGTGCCAGCGGCAGACAGGGGGCGCCTGGCTACGAGCAGTACTTC. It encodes CASGRQGAPGYEQYF. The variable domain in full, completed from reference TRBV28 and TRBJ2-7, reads DVKVTQSSRYLVKRTGEKVFLECVQDMDHENMFWYRQDPGLGLRLIYFSYDVKMKEKGDIPEGYSVSREKKERFSLILESASTNQTSMYLCASGRQGAPGYEQYFGPGTRLTVT.

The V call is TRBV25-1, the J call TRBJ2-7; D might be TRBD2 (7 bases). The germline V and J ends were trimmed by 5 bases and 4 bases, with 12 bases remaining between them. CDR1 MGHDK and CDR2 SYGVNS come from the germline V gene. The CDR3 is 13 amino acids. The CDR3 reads CASSMGGRYEQYF. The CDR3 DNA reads TGTGCCAGCAGTATGGGGGGGCGGTACGAGCAGTACTTC.

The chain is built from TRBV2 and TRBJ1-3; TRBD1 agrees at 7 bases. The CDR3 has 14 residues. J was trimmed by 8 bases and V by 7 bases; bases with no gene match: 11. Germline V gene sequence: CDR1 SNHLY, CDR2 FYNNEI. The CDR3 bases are TGTGCCAGCAACTCGGCAGGGGGTTTAGACACCATATATTTT. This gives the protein CASNSAGGLDTIYF.

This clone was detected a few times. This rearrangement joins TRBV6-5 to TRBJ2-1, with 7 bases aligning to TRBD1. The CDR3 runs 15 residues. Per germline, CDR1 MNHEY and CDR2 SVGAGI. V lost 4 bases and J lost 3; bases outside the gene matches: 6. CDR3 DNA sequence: TGTGCCAGCAGTTCCATGACAGGGCTCTACAATGAGCAGTTCTTC. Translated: CASSSMTGLYNEQFF.

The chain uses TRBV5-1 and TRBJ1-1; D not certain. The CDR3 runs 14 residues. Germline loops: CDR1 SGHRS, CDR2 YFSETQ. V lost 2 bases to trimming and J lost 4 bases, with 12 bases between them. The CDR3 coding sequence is TGCGCCAGCAGCTTCATCCTAGCAGGCACTGAAGCTTTCTTT. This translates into CASSFILAGTEAFF.

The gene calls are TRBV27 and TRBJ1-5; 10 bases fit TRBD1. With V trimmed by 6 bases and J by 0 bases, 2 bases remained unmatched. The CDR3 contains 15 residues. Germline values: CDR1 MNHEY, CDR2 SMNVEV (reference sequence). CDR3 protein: CASRGQGNSNQPQHF. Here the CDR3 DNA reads TGTGCCAGCAGGGGACAGGGGAATAGCAATCAGCCCCAGCATTTT.

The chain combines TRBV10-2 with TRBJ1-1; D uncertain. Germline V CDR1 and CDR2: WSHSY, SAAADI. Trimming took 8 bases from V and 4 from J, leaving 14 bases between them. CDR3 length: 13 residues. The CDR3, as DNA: TGCGCCAGCGAACATACCGGCGGCACTGAAGCTTTCTTT. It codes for CASEHTGGTEAFF.

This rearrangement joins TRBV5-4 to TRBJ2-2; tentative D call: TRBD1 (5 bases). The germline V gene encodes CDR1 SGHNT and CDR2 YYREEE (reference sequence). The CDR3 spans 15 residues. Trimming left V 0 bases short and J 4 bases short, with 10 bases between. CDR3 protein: CASSLGSGPTGELFF. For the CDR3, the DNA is TGTGCCAGCAGCTTGGGTTCAGGGCCCACCGGGGAGCTGTTTTTT.

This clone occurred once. CDR3 sequence (DNA): TGTGCCAGCAGTGAGGGGGGGGATAAAGAGACCCAGTACTTC. Translation gives CASSEGGDKETQYF. The rearrangement joins TRBV25-1 to TRBJ2-5, with TRBD2 identical over 7 bases. V was clipped by 3 bases and J by 3 bases; unmatched bases: 4. Germline V gene data show CDR1 as MGHDK and CDR2 as SYGVNS. The CDR3 is 14 amino acids.

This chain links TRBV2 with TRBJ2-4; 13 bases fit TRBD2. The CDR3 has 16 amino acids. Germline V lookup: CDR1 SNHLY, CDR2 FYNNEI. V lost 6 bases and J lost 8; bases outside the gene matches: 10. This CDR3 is CASRKRTSGGEDIQYF. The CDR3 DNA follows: TGTGCCAGCAGGAAACGGACTAGCGGGGGCGAGGACATTCAGTACTTC.

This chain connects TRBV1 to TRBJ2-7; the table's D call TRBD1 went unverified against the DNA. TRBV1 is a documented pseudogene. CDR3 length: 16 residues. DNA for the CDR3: TGCACCAGCAGACCAGAGGACGGGACAGGGCCAACCGAGCAGTACTTC. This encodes CTSRPEDGTGPTEQYF.

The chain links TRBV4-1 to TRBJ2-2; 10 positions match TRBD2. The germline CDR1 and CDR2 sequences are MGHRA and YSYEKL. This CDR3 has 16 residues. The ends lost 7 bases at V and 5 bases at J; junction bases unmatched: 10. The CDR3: CASKASGGGRTGELFF. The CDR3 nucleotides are TGCGCCAGCAAAGCGAGCGGGGGGGGAAGAACCGGGGAGCTGTTTTTT.

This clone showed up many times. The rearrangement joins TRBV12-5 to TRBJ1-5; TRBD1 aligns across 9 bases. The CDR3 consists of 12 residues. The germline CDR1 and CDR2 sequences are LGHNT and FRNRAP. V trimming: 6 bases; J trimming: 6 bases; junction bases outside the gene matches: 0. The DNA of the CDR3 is TGTGCTAGTGGACAGGGGGCTCAGCCCCAGCATTTT. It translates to CASGQGAQPQHF. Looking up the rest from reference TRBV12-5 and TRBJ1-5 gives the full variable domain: DARVTQTPRHKVTEMGQEVTMRCQPILGHNTVFWYRQTMMQGLELLAYFRNRAPLDDSGMPKDRFSAEMPDATLATLKIQPSEPRDSAVYFCASGQGAQPQHFGDGTRLSIL.

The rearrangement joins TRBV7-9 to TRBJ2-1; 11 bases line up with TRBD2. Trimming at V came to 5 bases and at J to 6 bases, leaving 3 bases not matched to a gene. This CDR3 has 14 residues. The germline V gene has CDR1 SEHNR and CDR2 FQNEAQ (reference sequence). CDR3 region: CASSRTSGSNEQFF. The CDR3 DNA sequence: TGTGCCAGCAGCCGGACTAGCGGGTCCAATGAGCAGTTCTTC. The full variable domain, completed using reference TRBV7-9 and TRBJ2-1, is DTGVSQNPRHKITKRGQNVTFRCDPISEHNRLYWYRQTLGQGPEFLTYFQNEAQLEKSRLLSDRFSAERPKGSFSTLEIQRTEQGDSAMYLCASSRTSGSNEQFFGPGTRLTVL.

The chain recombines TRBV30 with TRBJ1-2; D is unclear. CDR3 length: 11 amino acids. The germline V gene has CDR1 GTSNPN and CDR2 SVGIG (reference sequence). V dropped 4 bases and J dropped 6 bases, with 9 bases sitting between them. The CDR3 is CAWISGNGYTF. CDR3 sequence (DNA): TGTGCCTGGATTTCCGGGAATGGCTACACCTTC.

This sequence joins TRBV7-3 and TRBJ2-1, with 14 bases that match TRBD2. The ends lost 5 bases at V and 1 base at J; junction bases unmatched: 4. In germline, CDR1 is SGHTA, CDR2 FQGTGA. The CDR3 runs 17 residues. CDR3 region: CASSKTSGRDSYNEQFF. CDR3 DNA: TGTGCCAGCAGCAAGACTAGCGGGAGGGATTCCTACAATGAGCAGTTCTTC. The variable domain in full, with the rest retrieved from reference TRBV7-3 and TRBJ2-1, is GAGVSQTPSNKVTEKGKYVELRCDPISGHTALYWYRQSLGQGPEFLIYFQGTGAADDSGLPNDRFFAVRPEGSVSTLKIQRTERGDSAVYLCASSKTSGRDSYNEQFFGPGTRLTVL.

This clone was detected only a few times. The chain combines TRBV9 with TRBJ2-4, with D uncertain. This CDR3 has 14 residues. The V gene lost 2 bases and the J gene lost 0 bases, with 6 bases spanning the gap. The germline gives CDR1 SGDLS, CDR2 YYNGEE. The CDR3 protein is CASSVSGAKNIQYF. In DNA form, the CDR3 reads TGTGCCAGCAGCGTCTCGGGAGCCAAAAACATTCAGTACTTC.

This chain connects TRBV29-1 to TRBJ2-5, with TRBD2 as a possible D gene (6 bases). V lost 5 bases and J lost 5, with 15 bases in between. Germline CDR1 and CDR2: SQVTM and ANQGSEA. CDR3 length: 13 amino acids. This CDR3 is CSVSLSGRETQYF. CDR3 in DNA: TGCAGCGTTTCCCTTTCAGGGAGGGAGACCCAGTACTTC.

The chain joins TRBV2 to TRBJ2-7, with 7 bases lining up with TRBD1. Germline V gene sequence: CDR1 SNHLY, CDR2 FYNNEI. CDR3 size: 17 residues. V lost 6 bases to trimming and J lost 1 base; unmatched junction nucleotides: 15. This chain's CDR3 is CASRQGINGFGSYEQYF. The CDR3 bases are TGTGCCAGCAGACAGGGGATAAATGGATTTGGGTCCTACGAGCAGTACTTC.

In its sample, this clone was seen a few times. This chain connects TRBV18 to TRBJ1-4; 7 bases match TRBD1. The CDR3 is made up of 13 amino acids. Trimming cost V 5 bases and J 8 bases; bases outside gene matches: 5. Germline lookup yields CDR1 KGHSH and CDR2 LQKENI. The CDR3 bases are TGTGCCAGCTCATCCGGGACAGTCGAAAAACTGTTTTTT. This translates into CASSSGTVEKLFF.

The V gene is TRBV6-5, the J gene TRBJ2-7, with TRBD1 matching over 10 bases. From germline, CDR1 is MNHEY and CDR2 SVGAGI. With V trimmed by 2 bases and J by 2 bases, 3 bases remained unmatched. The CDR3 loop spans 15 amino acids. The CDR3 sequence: CASSYRGQGTYEQYF. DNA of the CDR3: TGTGCCAGCAGTTACCGGGGACAGGGGACCTACGAGCAGTACTTC.

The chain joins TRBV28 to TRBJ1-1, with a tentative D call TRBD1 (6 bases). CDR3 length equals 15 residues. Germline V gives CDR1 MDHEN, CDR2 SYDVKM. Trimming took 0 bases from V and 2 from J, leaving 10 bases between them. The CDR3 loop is CASSLWGADNTEAFF. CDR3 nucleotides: TGTGCCAGCAGTTTATGGGGGGCAGATAACACTGAAGCTTTCTTT.